Listed here are 28 T cell receptor beta chains from one sample, sequenced in a study of tumor-infiltrating lymphocytes in primary liver carcinoma. A constant-region primer served to make TCR beta cDNA from 500 to 550 ng total RNA. Each TCR beta library was derived from three nested multiplex PCR rounds that employed slightly modified ARM-PCR. Rounds one and two of PCR, each of roughly 10 cycles, were primed with TRBV1-TRBV30 forward primers and a C-beta reverse primer. TCRdb independently ran MiXCR on the multiplex PCR reads; one entry per CDR3 protein. The data contain 310,000 or so distinct CDR3 sequences, around three fifths of them singletons. Blood RNA originated from unsorted whole blood, with germline DNA additionally extracted. The sequenced sample consisted of peripheral blood. Receptors were obtained from a woman aged 25 to 39 with primary liver carcinoma and hepatitis B virus infection.

This clonotype appeared a few times. The chain couples TRBV6-2 or TRBV6-3 to TRBJ2-7, with 7 positions matching TRBD2. CDR3 length: 15 amino acids. Germline trimming cut 6 bases from V and 2 bases from J; bases unmatched to any gene: 10. The germline V gene encodes CDR1 MNHEY and CDR2 SVGEGT. The chain's CDR3 is CASSPFGLGAYEQYF. The CDR3 DNA follows: TGTGCCAGCAGCCCCTTTGGACTAGGGGCCTACGAGCAGTACTTC.

The chain couples TRBV12-3 or TRBV12-4 to TRBJ1-5; no clear D. This CDR3 is 16 amino acids long. The V gene lost 5 bases and the J gene lost 0 bases, with 14 bases spanning the gap. CDR3 coding DNA: TGTGCCAGCAGTAACCCACAGTGTAATAGCAATCAGCCCCAGCATTTT. As protein: CASSNPQCNSNQPQHF.

As regards this clonotype: The junction does not match germline at one end; this may be a read error. The chain recombines TRBV4-2 with TRBJ2-4; D may correspond to TRBD1 or TRBD2 (6 bases each). The CDR3 is 18 residues long. Germline loops: CDR1 LGHNA, CDR2 YNFKEQ. Here the CDR3 DNA reads TGTGCCAGCAGCCAAGTTGGAGGGGGAACAGGGATCAAAAGCATTCAGTACTTC. Its translation is CASSQVGGGTGIKSIQYF.

This clonotype was seen repeatedly, ten times or more. The genes are TRBV6-5 and TRBJ2-1; 7 bases match TRBD1. With V trimmed by 4 bases and J by 14 bases, 11 bases remained unmatched. Per the germline V gene, CDR1 is MNHEY and CDR2 is SVGAGI. The CDR3 is made up of 13 amino acids. CDR3 DNA: TGTGCCAGCAGTTCCTCTAGGGGGCTTGGGGAGTTCTTC. Its translation: CASSSSRGLGEFF.

Only one count was recorded for this clonotype. The gene calls are TRBV12-5 and TRBJ2-1; perhaps TRBD1 as D (7 bases). From germline, CDR1 is LGHNT and CDR2 FRNRAP. CDR3 size: 14 residues. V was pared by 8 bases and J by 4 bases, with 15 bases between. In DNA form, the CDR3 reads TGTGCTAGTAGTACTTCAGGGGGGTACAATGAGCAGTTCTTC. As protein: CASSTSGGYNEQFF.

The genes are TRBV24-1 and TRBJ2-5; no clear D. The CDR3 is 12 amino acids. V lost 4 bases and J lost 1, with 3 bases in between. Germline CDR1 reads KGHDR; CDR2 reads SFDVKD. CDR3 protein: CATSETQETQYF. Here the CDR3 DNA reads TGTGCCACCAGTGAAACCCAAGAGACCCAGTACTTC.

This clonotype was recorded at least ten times. This chain joins TRBV6-5 and TRBJ1-6; 10 positions agree with TRBD1. Germline-derived CDR1 and CDR2 are MNHEY and SVGAGI. The CDR3 contains 14 residues. V was clipped by 6 bases and J by 8 bases; unmatched bases: 4. CDR3 sequence reads: CASSEGQGYSPLHF. Written as DNA, the CDR3 is TGTGCCAGCAGCGAGGGACAGGGGTATTCACCCCTCCACTTT.

This chain links TRBV7-9 with TRBJ2-7; 8 bases map to TRBD1. Germline V CDR1 and CDR2: SEHNR, FQNEAQ (reference sequence). J lost 4 bases, V lost 5 bases, and 10 bases had no gene match. The CDR3 is made up of 15 amino acids. Written as DNA, the CDR3 is TGTGCCAGCAGCGCAGACAGGGGTCGTTCATACGAGCAGTACTTC. Protein sequence: CASSADRGRSYEQYF.

The chain couples TRBV6-5 to TRBJ2-5; perhaps TRBD1 as D (5 bases). V was cut by 0 bases and J by 5 bases, with 13 bases left in between. This CDR3 is built from 15 residues. Per the germline V gene, CDR1 is MNHEY and CDR2 is SVGAGI. In DNA, the CDR3 is TGTGCCAGCAGTTACTCGGGTGGGGCCTTGGAGACCCAGTACTTC. Amino acid sequence: CASSYSGGALETQYF.

Remarks on this clonotype: A much larger clone lies one base from this, so it may be a read error. This chain uses TRBV12-3 or TRBV12-4 with TRBJ2-3; possibly TRBD2 for D (5 bases). This CDR3 has 15 residues. The chain's CDR3 is CVSSLAFVGADTQYF. CDR3 bases: TGTGTCAGCAGTTTAGCGTTCGTAGGCGCGGATACGCAGTATTTT.

Of note for this clonotype: A clone one base away is much larger, so this may be a read error. The genes are TRBV29-1 and TRBJ2-7; D is tentatively TRBD1 or TRBD2 (5 bases each). Deletions cut 0 bases from V and 4 bases from J, with 22 bases between. In germline, CDR1 is SQVTM, CDR2 ANQGSEA. This CDR3 spans 17 amino acids. The CDR3 here is CSVEDHAPRGTRYEQYF. DNA of the CDR3: TGCAGCGTTGAAGATCACGCCCCGAGAGGGACGCGTTACGAGCAGTACTTC.

J is TRBJ1-5 and V is TRBV6-2 or TRBV6-3, with D uncertain. The CDR3 loop spans 15 amino acids. From germline, CDR1 is MNHEY and CDR2 SVGEGT. Trimming removed 2 bases from V and 4 bases from J, with 12 bases in between. CDR3: CASSYGRVNNQPQHF. As DNA, the CDR3 is TGTGCCAGCAGTTACGGCCGGGTTAATAATCAGCCCCAGCATTTT.

In regard to this clonotype: Being one base from a much bigger clone, this may be a read error. The rearrangement joins TRBV6-5 to TRBJ2-5; D not resolved. The CDR3 loop spans 13 amino acids. Germline V CDR1 and CDR2: MNHEY, SVGAGI. The CDR3 here is CASSSRVREIQYF. The CDR3 DNA is TGTGCCAGCAGTTCCAGAGTTCGTGAGATCCAGTACTTC.

Of note for this clonotype: Compared with germline, one end of the junction differs, possibly owing to a read error. The chain carries TRBV12-3 or TRBV12-4 and TRBJ2-1; a possible D gene is TRBD1 (5 bases). This CDR3 has 15 residues. For the CDR3, the DNA is TGTGCCAGCAGTTTGGCAGGGCCTTCCTACATTGAGCAGTTCTTC. It yields the protein CASSLAGPSYIEQFF.

With respect to this clonotype: This may arise from a read error, as a much more abundant clone is one base away. This sequence joins TRBV12-3 or TRBV12-4 and TRBJ1-3; no clear D gene. The CDR3 loop spans 14 amino acids. V was pared by 8 bases and J by 4 bases, with 15 bases between. DNA of the CDR3: TGTGCCAGCTGTTCAAGCCCGGGGGGAAACACCATATATTTT. Amino acids: CASCSSPGGNTIYF.

This clonotype was observed at least ten times. A much larger clonotype is one base distant, so this may be a read error. The CDR3 ends on some other residue instead of the conserved phenylalanine or tryptophan, so this is likely a read error. CDR3 bases: TGTGCCAGCCGAGCTAGTACATACAATGAGCAGTTCTCC. Amino acids: CASRASTYNEQFS. V is TRBV11-1 and J is TRBJ2-1; D is unresolved. Per germline, CDR1 SGHAT and CDR2 FQDESV (reference sequence). This CDR3 is built from 13 residues. With 8 bases removed from V and 4 bases from J, the gap between germline ends came to 12 bases.

With regard to this clonotype: A much larger clone differs from this one at a single base, so this may be a read error. V gene TRBV12-3 or TRBV12-4 combines with J gene TRBJ1-2; D is uncertain. The V end lost 8 bases, the J end lost 5 bases, and 9 bases lay between the germline ends. The CDR3 is 11 residues long. This CDR3 reads CASGGGYGYTF. The CDR3 nucleotides are TGTGCCAGCGGTGGAGGGTATGGCTACACCTTC.

In regard to this clonotype: A read error may be the cause here, since a much bigger clone is one base away. This chain uses TRBV29-1 with TRBJ1-1; 10 bases are shared with TRBD1. Germline lookup yields CDR1 SQVTM and CDR2 ANQGSEA. There are 12 residues in the CDR3. The CDR3 DNA reads as TGCAGCGTTGAGGGACAGGGGTTTGAAGCTTTATTT. It is translated as CSVEGQGFEALF.

Turning to this clonotype: The missing conserved phenylalanine or tryptophan at the end of this CDR3 makes a read error likely. The chain employs TRBV11-2 and TRBJ2-7, with TRBD2 as a possible D gene (5 bases). Trimming took off 4 bases at V and 6 bases at J, with 16 bases between the two ends. Germline V gene sequence: CDR1 SGHAT, CDR2 FQNNGV. This CDR3 region has 14 residues. In DNA, the CDR3 is TGTGCCAGCAGCTCCCCGGCCTCTCGGGGCGAGCAGTACATC. It codes for CASSSPASRGEQYI.

A word on this clonotype: A much larger clone sits a single nucleotide away, making a read error possible. The V gene is TRBV6-6, the J gene TRBJ2-1; 7 nucleotides line up with TRBD2. The ends lost 8 bases at V and 2 bases at J; junction bases unmatched: 9. The CDR3 totals 15 residues. CDR1 is MNHNY, CDR2 SVGAGI, per germline (reference sequence). The DNA for the CDR3 is TGTGCCAGCCGACGGGAGGCGGCACCCTACAATGAGCAGTTCTTC. Protein sequence: CASRREAAPYNEQFF.

This clonotype was observed a handful of times. The rearrangement joins TRBV24-1 to TRBJ2-7, with 10 bases that match TRBD2. The germline CDR1 and CDR2 sequences are KGHDR and SFDVKD. V shed 5 bases and J 4 bases; nucleotides not matched to a gene: 7. CDR3 length: 15 amino acids. CDR3 DNA: TGTGCCACCAGTGGGGCTAGCGGGAGTCATTACGAGCAGTACTTC. This gives the protein CATSGASGSHYEQYF.

CDR3 nucleotides: TGTGCCAGCTGGCGGGAGGACCGGAGCAATGAGCAGTTCTTC. Translated, it gives CASWREDRSNEQFF. The rearrangement joins TRBV6-1 to TRBJ2-1; 8 bases line up with TRBD2. Germline V lookup: CDR1 MNHNS, CDR2 SASEGT. The CDR3 sequence is 14 residues long. After removal of 8 bases from V and 6 bases from J, the junction contained 9 bases not matched to a gene.

For this clonotype: Possible read error: a much larger clone is one base away. The rearrangement uses TRBV4-3 and TRBJ2-5, with TRBD2 identical over 8 bases. V lost 0 bases to trimming and J lost 5 bases; unmatched junction nucleotides: 5. The CDR3 length is 15 residues. The germline V gene has CDR1 LGHNA and CDR2 YSLEER. Written as DNA, the CDR3 is TGCGCCAGCAGCCAAGAACTAGCGGCAGGGGAGACCCAGTACTTC. Translating gives CASSQELAAGETQYF.

This clonotype occurred a few times. The CDR3 bases are TGTGCCAGCACGGAGGGACTAGCGATTACCTACGAGCAGTACTTC. This encodes CASTEGLAITYEQYF. The J gene is TRBJ2-7, the V gene TRBV28; 10 bases are a match to TRBD2. This CDR3 is 15 amino acids long. CDR1 MDHEN and CDR2 SYDVKM come from the germline V gene. V lost 7 bases, J lost 2 bases, and 8 bases stayed unmatched.

In regard to this clonotype: As the CDR3 is not closed by the conserved phenylalanine or tryptophan, this likely results from a read error. The chain has TRBV12-3 or TRBV12-4 and TRBJ2-3, with TRBD1 matching 10 bases. This CDR3 region has 14 residues. Unmatched junction bases numbered 3, after V lost 5 bases and J lost 4 bases. CDR3 nucleotides: TGTGCCAGCAGTCGGGACAGGGGATCAGATACGCAGTATTAT. Translating gives CASSRDRGSDTQYY.

This clonotype has ten or more counts. The rearrangement links TRBV6-5 to TRBJ1-1; D uncertain. The ends were cut back, 6 bases at V and 11 bases at J, with 22 bases in the middle. The CDR3 sequence is 14 residues long. Germline assignment: CDR1 MNHEY and CDR2 SVGAGI. CDR3 amino acids: CASSPVKIGRWAFF. The CDR3 DNA is TGTGCCAGCAGCCCAGTAAAGATAGGGCGGTGGGCTTTCTTT.

In the case of this clonotype: Possible read error: a much larger clone is one base away. V is TRBV6-5 and J is TRBJ2-7, with D perhaps TRBD1 (6 bases). Germline CDR1 reads MNHEY; CDR2 reads SVGAGI. This CDR3 contains 13 residues. The CDR3 loop is CASSVLRGYKQYF. Written as DNA, the CDR3 is TGTGCCAGCTCCGTCCTCAGGGGCTACAAGCAGTACTTC.

This chain uses TRBV28 with TRBJ2-5; 8 bases agree with TRBD1. This CDR3 spans 16 amino acids. V was pared by 6 bases and J by 1 base, with 10 bases of the junction left unmatched. CDR1 is MDHEN, CDR2 SYDVKM, per germline. CDR3 loop: CASSHRGCFAQETQYF. DNA for the CDR3: TGTGCCAGCAGCCACAGGGGGTGCTTCGCCCAAGAGACCCAGTACTTC. Using reference TRBV28 and TRBJ2-5 for the parts outside the CDR3, the full variable domain is DVKVTQSSRYLVKRTGEKVFLECVQDMDHENMFWYRQDPGLGLRLIYFSYDVKMKEKGDIPEGYSVSREKKERFSLILESASTNQTSMYLCASSHRGCFAQETQYFGPGTRLLVL.